The clone carrying this TCR beta chain has just one count. Antigen unknown. The sample originates from a study of CD4 T cells in relation to SARS-CoV-2 and coronaviruses. Study in general: After roughly ten days of antigen culture, PBMC TCR beta CDR3s were sequenced.

The unexposed donors gave CD4+ T cells in 2011-2018, prior to COVID-19. Isolation of CD4+ T cells took place after approximately 11 days in culture. Between the trimmed V and J ends, which lost 2 bases and 2 bases, there was a span of 15 bases. Germline lookup yields CDR1 LGHNT and CDR2 FRNRAP. There are 16 residues in the CDR3. Sequenced by immunoSEQ multiplex PCR; TCRdb stores in-frame clones only, minus some. The table includes over 20,000 clones, 73% detected once. The receptor was derived from a human donor in good health. Sequencing input: CD4+ T cells from PBMCs, cultured in vitro. The chain links TRBV12-5 to TRBJ1-1; no clear D gene. The CDR3 coding sequence is TGTGCTAGTGGTTTGAAATCTAGTCTGAGAAACACTGAAGCTTTCTTT. This encodes CASGLKSSLRNTEAFF.